This T cell receptor (beta chain) comes out of a study of beta chain features in type 1 diabetes. Study-level results: A greater similarity of naive, central memory and Treg TCRB repertoires was seen among patients than among healthy donors. Within each of all four CD4+ subsets, Type 1 diabetes patients had TCRB CDR3s that were moderately but significantly shorter. Shorter templates might be favored by PCR, and equally so in patients and in controls.

Expressed TCRB transcripts were sequenced because the isolated RNA had all been reverse transcribed beforehand. TCRdb's table, derived via immunoSEQ multiplex PCR, lists solely in-frame clones and lacks some. This table holds 150,000 to 200,000 clones, 6.5% to 10% found once. Germline V gives CDR1 SGHTA, CDR2 FQGNSA. Between the trimmed V and J ends, which lost 5 bases and 7 bases, there was a span of 17 bases. The CDR3 contains 15 residues. This clone was counted between two and nine times. Its antigen is still unknown. This sequence originates from a woman younger than 30 with type 1 diabetes. The sample was central memory CD4+ T cells from blood. The chain has TRBV7-2 and TRBJ1-4; D is possibly TRBD1 (5 bases). The CDR3 here is CASSEVRGFGEKLFF. DNA for the CDR3: TGTGCCAGCAGCGAAGTTAGGGGATTCGGTGAAAAACTGTTTTTT.